Below, 22 T cell receptor beta chains from the same sample are listed, as sequenced in a study of blood T cell repertoires in COVID-19. Sequencing used immunoSEQ multiplex PCR; TCRdb keeps in-frame clones, though not all of them. The data contain roughly 300,000 clones, 85% of them singletons. What was sequenced was peripheral blood. The receptors come from a human donor in a cohort sampled during active COVID-19.

This clone has only a few counts. This chain connects TRBV6-5 to TRBJ2-2, with 7 nucleotides matching TRBD1. The CDR3 runs to 13 residues. Germline-derived CDR1 and CDR2 are MNHEY and SVGAGI. The trim removed 11 bases at V and 3 bases at J, leaving 6 bases unmatched. The CDR3 coding sequence is TGTGCCTCAAGGGGGCAGTACACCGGGGAGCTGTTTTTT. Its translation: CASRGQYTGELFF.

The gene calls are TRBV29-1 and TRBJ1-2; tentatively, D is TRBD1 (6 bases). The ends were cut back, 8 bases at V and 2 bases at J, with 18 bases in the middle. This CDR3 is 14 amino acids long. Germline V gene lookup returns CDR1 SQVTM and CDR2 ANQGSEA. The CDR3 nucleotides are TGCAGCACCTCCACCCTACAGGGAAACTATGGCTACACCTTC. It translates to CSTSTLQGNYGYTF.

This clone appeared a few times. The chain uses TRBV5-1 and TRBJ2-7; 8 bases are shared with TRBD2. Germline CDR1 SGHRS, CDR2 YFSETQ. The trim removed 4 bases at V and 4 bases at J, leaving 19 bases unmatched. This CDR3 region has 18 residues. CDR3 sequence (DNA): TGCGCCAGCAGCCCCGGGAGGGGACTGGGAAAAGTTGGGTACGAGCAGTACTTC. Translation: CASSPGRGLGKVGYEQYF.

The V and J genes are TRBV27 and TRBJ2-7; 7 bases line up with TRBD1. There are 13 residues in the CDR3. The germline V gene has CDR1 MNHEY and CDR2 SMNVEV (reference sequence). V lost 1 base, J lost 8 bases, and 5 bases stayed unmatched. The CDR3 loop reads CASSLLQGSQQYF. The CDR3 DNA reads TGTGCCAGCAGTTTATTACAGGGGAGTCAGCAGTACTTC.

This clone was detected only once. The V gene is TRBV11-2, the J gene TRBJ2-1; 11 bases fit TRBD1. The germline gives CDR1 SGHAT, CDR2 FQNNGV. The length of the CDR3 is 18 residues. With V trimmed by 4 bases and J by 5 bases, 13 bases remained unmatched. The CDR3 sequence: CASSYRDRGFVSHNEQFF. The CDR3 coding sequence is TGTGCCAGCAGCTACCGGGACAGGGGGTTTGTCAGCCACAATGAGCAGTTCTTC.

The rearrangement uses TRBV11-3 and TRBJ2-2, with 10 bases fitting TRBD1. Germline V gene sequence: CDR1 SGHNT, CDR2 YENEEA. After removal of 5 bases from V and 6 bases from J, the junction contained 6 bases not matched to a gene. The CDR3 extends over 15 amino acids. CDR3 nucleotide sequence: TGTGCCAGCAGCAGGACAGGGGGGGTTGCCGGGGAGCTGTTTTTT. The encoded protein is CASSRTGGVAGELFF.

V usage is TRBV9 and J usage is TRBJ2-3; possibly TRBD2 for D (6 bases). V dropped 4 bases and J dropped 0 bases, with 15 bases sitting between them. CDR1 is SGDLS and CDR2 is YYNGEE in the germline V gene. The CDR3 has 16 residues. CDR3 amino acids: CASSHPPSDSTDTQYF. CDR3 DNA sequence: TGTGCCAGCAGCCACCCTCCTAGCGATAGCACAGATACGCAGTATTTT.

CDR3 loop: CASSLGTSGDNEQFF. The CDR3 DNA follows: TGTGCCAGCAGCCTAGGGACTAGCGGGGACAATGAGCAGTTCTTC. The genes are TRBV3-1 (or the pseudogene TRBV3-2) and TRBJ2-1, with 13 bases lining up with TRBD2. After removal of 4 bases from V and 5 bases from J, the junction contained 2 bases not matched to a gene. The CDR3 covers 15 residues. Germline CDR1 is LGHDT and CDR2 is YNNKEL (reference sequence).

The chain couples TRBV21-1 to TRBJ1-2; the table's TRBD1 call for D was not verified on the DNA. TRBV21-1 is recorded as a pseudogene. This CDR3 comprises 12 residues. The CDR3 sequence: CASIERSTGYTF. The CDR3 bases are TGTGCCAGCATAGAACGTTCGACAGGCTACACCTTC.

The chain carries TRBV10-3 and TRBJ1-2; TRBD1 matches 7 bases. This CDR3 spans 15 amino acids. Trimming cost V 0 bases and J 2 bases; bases outside gene matches: 3. Germline V lookup: CDR1 ENHRY, CDR2 SYGVKD. This CDR3 is CAISESTGPNYGYTF. DNA for the CDR3: TGTGCCATCAGTGAGTCGACAGGGCCAAACTATGGCTACACCTTC.

This sequence joins TRBV4-2 and TRBJ1-2; tentatively, D is TRBD1 (5 bases). This CDR3 has 15 residues. Germline CDR1 and CDR2: LGHNA and YNFKEQ. Trimming stripped 0 bases from V and 4 bases from J, with 12 bases between. The CDR3: CASSQDRDSSYGYTF. The CDR3 nucleotides read TGTGCCAGCAGCCAAGATCGAGACAGCAGCTATGGCTACACCTTC.

The J gene is TRBJ1-5, the V gene TRBV25-1; D might be TRBD1 (5 bases). This CDR3 has 18 amino acids. The germline V and J ends were trimmed by 3 bases and 2 bases, with 20 bases remaining between them. The V gene's germline CDR1 is MGHDK and CDR2 SYGVNS. The CDR3 DNA follows: TGTGCCAGCAGTGAGGGGGGTATTGGAGTTTTCGGCAATCAGCCCCAGCATTTT. Protein: CASSEGGIGVFGNQPQHF.

This chain uses TRBV7-2 with TRBJ2-2, with 7 bases aligning to TRBD2. The CDR3 sequence is 15 residues long. Germline V lookup: CDR1 SGHTA, CDR2 FQGNSA. Trimming at V came to 4 bases and at J to 1 base, leaving 3 bases not matched to a gene. The CDR3 sequence is CASSYSSGNTGELFF. The CDR3 DNA is TGTGCCAGCAGCTATTCTAGCGGGAACACCGGGGAGCTGTTTTTT.

This chain joins TRBV18 and TRBJ2-3; 7 bases are shared with TRBD2. J lost 5 bases, V lost 3 bases, and 11 bases had no gene match. Germline V gene lookup returns CDR1 KGHSH and CDR2 LQKENI. CDR3 length: 16 amino acids. DNA of the CDR3: TGTGCCAGCTCACCCATTGCGGGGGTGAGGGGAGATACGCAGTATTTT. Amino acids: CASSPIAGVRGDTQYF.

The rearrangement joins TRBV12-3 or TRBV12-4 to TRBJ2-5; TRBD1 is a possible D gene (6 bases). This CDR3 is built from 13 residues. Trimming removed 4 bases from V and 2 bases from J, with 8 bases in between. The CDR3 sequence: CASSWDTQETQYF. The CDR3 nucleotides are TGTGCCAGCAGTTGGGACACGCAAGAGACCCAGTACTTC.

V and J are TRBV2 and TRBJ2-3; TRBD2 is a possible D gene (5 bases). CDR1 and CDR2 from the germline V gene are SNHLY and FYNNEI. Trimming took off 8 bases at V and 3 bases at J, with 12 bases between the two ends. This CDR3 is built from 13 residues. The CDR3 reads CASEGQATDTQYF. The CDR3 nucleotides read TGTGCCAGCGAGGGTCAGGCGACAGATACGCAGTATTTT.

CDR3 region: CASSLVVAGGYGYTF. CDR3 nucleotides: TGTGCCAGCAGCCTGGTTGTGGCAGGAGGCTATGGCTACACCTTC. This chain links TRBV5-5 with TRBJ1-2; the D is unclear. V was clipped by 4 bases and J by 4 bases, with 17 bases between them. Germline loops: CDR1 SGHKS, CDR2 YYEKEE (reference sequence). The CDR3 is 15 amino acids.

The rearrangement links TRBV28 to TRBJ2-7; 7 bases are shared with TRBD1. The germline V gene has CDR1 MDHEN and CDR2 SYDVKM. CDR3 length: 14 residues. With V trimmed by 4 bases and J by 2 bases, 5 bases remained unmatched. The CDR3 sequence: CASSSAGTAYEQYF. For the CDR3, the DNA is TGTGCCAGCAGTTCTGCCGGGACAGCCTACGAGCAGTACTTC.

The genes are TRBV30 and TRBJ2-6, with 7 bases that match TRBD1. V dropped 3 bases and J dropped 2; count of bases not matched to a gene: 16. The CDR3 loop spans 19 amino acids. CDR1 and CDR2 (germline): GTSNPN, SVGIG (reference sequence). CDR3 nucleotides: TGTGCCTGGAGGGAGAGACAGGGTTTTAAAAAACCTGGGGCCAACGTCCTGACTTTC. This translates into CAWRERQGFKKPGANVLTF.

The CDR3: CAISESGGLLSGNTIYF. CDR3 DNA sequence: TGTGCCATCAGTGAGTCAGGGGGTCTTCTCTCTGGAAACACCATATATTTT. This chain joins TRBV10-3 and TRBJ1-3, with a possible D match to TRBD1 (6 bases). CDR3 size: 17 residues. The V end lost 0 bases, the J end lost 0 bases, and 12 bases lay between the germline ends. CDR1 is ENHRY and CDR2 is SYGVKD in the germline V gene.

This sequence joins TRBV5-6 and TRBJ1-2, with D possibly being TRBD1 (5 bases). With 1 base removed from V and 6 bases from J, the gap between germline ends came to 13 bases. The germline V gene encodes CDR1 SGHDT and CDR2 YYEEEE. The CDR3 consists of 14 residues. CDR3 amino acids: CASSLSARVDGYTF. The CDR3 DNA is TGTGCCAGCAGCTTGTCCGCCAGGGTTGATGGCTACACCTTC.

The chain combines TRBV19 with TRBJ1-3; tentatively, D is TRBD1 (5 bases). The CDR3 length is 15 residues. V dropped 8 bases and J dropped 0 bases, with 14 bases sitting between them. From germline, CDR1 is LNHDA and CDR2 SQIVND (reference sequence). The CDR3, as DNA: TGTGCCAGTTCATACAGGCGAAACTCTGGAAACACCATATATTTT. It translates to CASSYRRNSGNTIYF.